Following are 32 T cell receptor beta chains from one sample sequenced in a study of beta chain features in type 1 diabetes. cDNA synthesis used the whole RNA isolate, giving expressed TCRB sequences. Clones were read by immunoSEQ multiplex PCR, and TCRdb kept only the in-frame ones, dropping some. The sample includes about 450,000 clones, 11% seen only once; the top ten take 0.046%. Sample: naive CD4+ T cells from blood. These receptors came from a woman aged 18-30 years in good health.

This clone was counted between two and nine times. This rearrangement joins TRBV5-1 to TRBJ2-5, with D perhaps being TRBD1 or TRBD2 (6 bases each). This CDR3 has 15 amino acids. Trimming removed 0 bases from V and 5 bases from J, with 14 bases in between. Germline values: CDR1 SGHRS, CDR2 YFSETQ. CDR3 loop: CASSLGYRGPETQYF. As DNA, the CDR3 is TGCGCCAGCAGCTTGGGTTATCGGGGGCCGGAGACCCAGTACTTC.

This clone occurred a few times. J is TRBJ2-1 and V is TRBV7-9; D not resolved. Germline CDR1 is SEHNR and CDR2 is FQNEAQ (reference sequence). The CDR3 has 18 residues. The V and J ends lost 2 bases and 0 bases respectively, with 17 bases between them. The CDR3 region has the DNA TGTGCCAGCAGCTTATATCGTGGGGTGGCCGTCTCCTACAATGAGCAGTTCTTC. Its protein product is CASSLYRGVAVSYNEQFF.

V and J are TRBV7-9 and TRBJ1-5, with a tentative D call TRBD1 (5 bases). The CDR3 runs to 14 residues. Germline-derived CDR1 and CDR2 are SEHNR and FQNEAQ (reference sequence). With 2 bases removed from V and 3 bases from J, the gap between germline ends came to 8 bases. CDR3 bases: TGTGCCAGCAGCTTACCGGACATCAATCAGCCCCAGCATTTT. Translating it yields CASSLPDINQPQHF.

This clone was observed at least ten times. The rearrangement links TRBV7-9 to TRBJ2-5, with unresolved D. Trimming removed 5 bases from V and 2 bases from J, with 12 bases in between. CDR3 length: 14 residues. Germline-derived CDR1 and CDR2 are SEHNR and FQNEAQ (reference sequence). This chain's CDR3 is CASSPPRSQETQYF. CDR3 nucleotides: TGTGCCAGCAGCCCACCCCGGTCACAAGAGACCCAGTACTTC.

This clone was observed a handful of times. This chain connects TRBV9 to TRBJ2-5; possibly TRBD2 for D (6 bases). Germline V gene lookup returns CDR1 SGDLS and CDR2 YYNGEE. Trimming left V 4 bases short and J 3 bases short, with 16 bases between. This CDR3 is 15 amino acids long. CDR3 coding DNA: TGTGCCAGCAGCCGCTACCTCGGAGGGGAAGAGACCCAGTACTTC. Translating it yields CASSRYLGGEETQYF. The variable domain in full, completed from reference TRBV9 and TRBJ2-5, reads DSGVTQTPKHLITATGQRVTLRCSPRSGDLSVYWYQQSLDQGLQFLIQYYNGEERAKGNILERFSAQQFPDLHSELNLSSLELGDSALYFCASSRYLGGEETQYFGPGTRLLVL.

This rearrangement joins TRBV20-1 to TRBJ2-3; D gene uncertain. Germline assignment: CDR1 DFQATT and CDR2 SNEGSKA (reference sequence). This CDR3 contains 8 residues. V lost 4 bases and J lost 12, with 5 bases in between. The CDR3 DNA reads TGCAGTGCTATGGGACAGTATTTT. Translating gives CSAMGQYF.

The chain carries TRBV7-2 and TRBJ2-3; D perhaps matches TRBD2 (5 bases). Germline CDR1 SGHTA, CDR2 FQGNSA. The CDR3 loop spans 16 amino acids. The CDR3 here is CATRRLQTSSTDTQYF. CDR3 in DNA: TGTGCTACGAGGAGACTACAGACCTCTAGCACAGATACGCAGTATTTT.

This clone was seen more than once but under ten times. The chain employs TRBV15 and TRBJ2-1; the D gene is possibly TRBD1 (5 bases). V was clipped by 5 bases and J by 1 base, with 9 bases between them. CDR3 length: 14 residues. CDR1 and CDR2 from the germline V gene are LNHNV and YYDKDF (reference sequence). The DNA of the CDR3 is TGTGCCACCAGCCCTCAGGGTTCCTACAATGAGCAGTTCTTC. Translating gives CATSPQGSYNEQFF.

This clone showed up just a few times. The V call is TRBV18, the J call TRBJ2-1, with D unresolved. Germline-derived CDR1 and CDR2 are KGHSH and LQKENI. The CDR3 covers 13 residues. Trimming left V 1 base short and J 8 bases short, with 9 bases between. CDR3 amino acids: CASSPLDGHEQFF. The CDR3 nucleotides are TGTGCCAGCTCACCACTCGATGGACATGAGCAGTTCTTC. The whole variable domain, filled in from reference TRBV18 and TRBJ2-1, reads NAGVMQNPRHLVRRRGQEARLRCSPMKGHSHVYWYRQLPEEGLKFMVYLQKENIIDESGMPKERFSAEFPKEGPSILRIQQVVRGDSAAYFCASSPLDGHEQFFGPGTRLTVL.

This clone was seen more than once but under ten times. This chain uses TRBV5-4 with TRBJ2-7; 11 bases map to TRBD2. Germline V gives CDR1 SGHNT, CDR2 YYREEE (reference sequence). The CDR3 is 15 amino acids. J was trimmed by 3 bases and V by 4 bases; bases with no gene match: 6. The CDR3 sequence is CASSPGLADFYEQYF. The DNA for the CDR3 is TGTGCCAGCAGCCCGGGACTAGCGGATTTCTACGAGCAGTACTTC.

The rearrangement joins TRBV20-1 to TRBJ1-2; 7 positions match TRBD1. Trimming cost V 5 bases and J 5 bases; bases outside gene matches: 2. The CDR3 consists of 11 residues. In germline, CDR1 is DFQATT, CDR2 SNEGSKA (reference sequence). CDR3 sequence reads: CSAGTAYGYTF. DNA of the CDR3: TGCAGTGCTGGGACAGCTTATGGCTACACCTTC.

The V and J genes are TRBV29-1 and TRBJ2-1; 8 bases align to TRBD2. V dropped 7 bases and J dropped 0; count of bases not matched to a gene: 8. Germline V gene sequence: CDR1 SQVTM, CDR2 ANQGSEA. The CDR3 runs 15 residues. In DNA form, the CDR3 reads TGCAGCGCTGGTGGCGGGGGGACCTCCTACAATGAGCAGTTCTTC. Its translation: CSAGGGGTSYNEQFF.

Only a few counts were recorded for this clone. The rearrangement joins TRBV2 to TRBJ2-7; 11 bases fit TRBD1. The CDR3 spans 13 residues. After removal of 4 bases from V and 5 bases from J, the junction contained 1 base not matched to a gene. Germline CDR1 reads SNHLY; CDR2 reads FYNNEI. CDR3 sequence reads: CASSGTGGDEQYF. The CDR3 DNA reads as TGTGCCAGCAGTGGGACAGGGGGCGACGAGCAGTACTTC.

The sample holds one count of this clone. The V gene is TRBV7-6, the J gene TRBJ2-4, with no clear D. CDR1 and CDR2 (germline): SGHVS, FNYEAQ. With 5 bases removed from V and 3 bases from J, the gap between germline ends came to 14 bases. This CDR3 spans 15 amino acids. The CDR3 DNA reads TGTGCCAGCAGCCAGCAACCAAAGGACAAAAACATTCAGTACTTC. Amino acids: CASSQQPKDKNIQYF.

This clone has just a few counts. The chain employs TRBV5-4 and TRBJ2-5; D gene uncertain. Trimming pared 4 bases from V and 5 bases from J, leaving 15 bases between. The CDR3 has 14 amino acids. Germline CDR1 reads SGHNT; CDR2 reads YYREEE (reference sequence). The CDR3 nucleotides are TGTGCCAGCAGCGACCGCAGGATGTCGGAGACCCAGTACTTC. Protein product: CASSDRRMSETQYF. Drawing the rest from reference TRBV5-4 and TRBJ2-5, the complete variable domain is ETGVTQSPTHLIKTRGQQVTLRCSSQSGHNTVSWYQQALGQGPQFIFQYYREEENGRGNFPPRFSGLQFPNYSSELNVNALELDDSALYLCASSDRRMSETQYFGPGTRLLVL.

This clone was observed a single time. This chain links TRBV30 with TRBJ2-2; D perhaps matches TRBD1 (6 bases). CDR1 is GTSNPN, CDR2 SVGIG, per germline (reference sequence). Trimming shortened V by 3 bases and J by 4 bases, and 12 bases separated the two germline ends. The length of the CDR3 is 14 residues. CDR3 region: CAWRTQGFTGELFF. The CDR3 region has the DNA TGTGCCTGGAGGACACAGGGATTCACCGGGGAGCTGTTTTTT.

The sample holds a few counts of this clone. The rearrangement links TRBV5-6 to TRBJ1-1, with unresolved D. V was trimmed by 4 bases and J by 5 bases, leaving 6 bases between them. CDR1 SGHDT and CDR2 YYEEEE come from the germline V gene. CDR3 length equals 11 residues. CDR3 residues: CASSVYTEAFF. For the CDR3, the DNA is TGTGCCAGCAGCGTGTATACTGAAGCTTTCTTT.

This clone was seen a few times. The chain joins TRBV9 to TRBJ2-3, with TRBD1 as a possible D gene (5 bases). CDR3 length: 14 residues. Per the germline V gene, CDR1 is SGDLS and CDR2 is YYNGEE. The germline V and J ends were trimmed by 0 bases and 4 bases, with 9 bases remaining between them. CDR3 region: CASSVAQGSDTQYF. The CDR3 nucleotides read TGTGCCAGCAGCGTAGCTCAGGGTTCAGATACGCAGTATTTT.

The V and J genes are TRBV2 and TRBJ2-1, with D tentatively TRBD1 (5 bases). From germline, CDR1 is SNHLY and CDR2 FYNNEI. Trimming cost V 8 bases and J 3 bases, with 14 bases left between them. This CDR3 comprises 14 residues. CDR3 amino acids: CASYRSTYYNEQFF. In DNA form, the CDR3 reads TGTGCCAGCTACAGGTCCACCTACTACAATGAGCAGTTCTTC.

The rearrangement joins TRBV9 to TRBJ2-7; 10 bases agree with TRBD2. This CDR3 is 14 amino acids long. J gave up 5 bases and V 0 bases, and 2 bases lay outside the gene matches. CDR1 and CDR2 from the germline V gene are SGDLS and YYNGEE. The CDR3 reads CASSVGLAGHEQYF. CDR3 DNA sequence: TGTGCCAGCAGCGTAGGACTAGCGGGCCACGAGCAGTACTTC.

This clone showed up just a few times. The rearrangement links TRBV2 to TRBJ2-1; possible D gene TRBD2, 6 bases. Trimming removed 7 bases at V and 9 bases at J, with 19 bases between. Germline CDR1 SNHLY, CDR2 FYNNEI. This CDR3 has 14 amino acids. This chain's CDR3 is CASTRIPSVGEQFF. As DNA, the CDR3 is TGTGCCAGCACCCGAATCCCTAGCGTTGGTGAGCAGTTCTTC.

Ten or more counts support this clone. The chain links TRBV30 to TRBJ2-1; TRBD1 might be the D (5 bases). Germline V lookup: CDR1 GTSNPN, CDR2 SVGIG (reference sequence). V lost 0 bases to trimming and J lost 9 bases, with 9 bases between them. The CDR3 is 12 amino acids. The CDR3 sequence: CAWSVMTAEQFF. CDR3 sequence (DNA): TGTGCCTGGAGTGTAATGACAGCTGAGCAGTTCTTC.

The V call is TRBV9, the J call TRBJ1-3; D unclear. Trimming cost V 0 bases and J 0 bases, with 13 bases left between them. This CDR3 region has 17 residues. From germline, CDR1 is SGDLS and CDR2 YYNGEE. For the CDR3, the DNA is TGTGCCAGCAGCGTAGAAGGTCCCCGAAGCTCTGGAAACACCATATATTTT. This sequence encodes CASSVEGPRSSGNTIYF.

There are a few counts of this clone. J is TRBJ1-2 and V is TRBV5-4; 7 bases align to TRBD1. The CDR3 extends over 14 amino acids. Trimming removed 2 bases from V and 4 bases from J; junction bases left unmatched: 5. CDR1 and CDR2 from the germline V gene are SGHNT and YYREEE (reference sequence). DNA for the CDR3: TGTGCCAGCAGCTTAATGGACAGGAGCTATGGCTACACCTTC. The encoded protein is CASSLMDRSYGYTF.

The genes are TRBV10-3 and TRBJ2-3, with D unresolved. The germline V gene has CDR1 ENHRY and CDR2 SYGVKD. The ends were cut back, 5 bases at V and 0 bases at J, with 9 bases in the middle. The CDR3 extends over 14 amino acids. The CDR3 bases are TGTGCCATCAGTCCTCAAGGTAGCACAGATACGCAGTATTTT. It specifies CAISPQGSTDTQYF.

This sequence joins TRBV7-3 and TRBJ2-1, with D unresolved. V was shortened by 5 bases and J by 0 bases, with 8 bases between the two germline ends. Germline V gives CDR1 SGHTA, CDR2 FQGTGA. The length of the CDR3 is 14 residues. This CDR3 reads CASSQTSSYNEQFF. The CDR3 bases are TGTGCCAGCAGCCAGACGAGCTCCTACAATGAGCAGTTCTTC. Looking up the rest from reference TRBV7-3 and TRBJ2-1 gives the full variable domain: GAGVSQTPSNKVTEKGKYVELRCDPISGHTALYWYRQSLGQGPEFLIYFQGTGAADDSGLPNDRFFAVRPEGSVSTLKIQRTERGDSAVYLCASSQTSSYNEQFFGPGTRLTVL.

This clone was counted a few times. This chain links TRBV7-9 with TRBJ1-2; 10 positions match TRBD1. From germline, CDR1 is SEHNR and CDR2 FQNEAQ (reference sequence). The CDR3 is 15 amino acids. J lost 4 bases, V lost 1 base, and 3 bases had no gene match. CDR3 coding DNA: TGTGCCAGCAGCTTAGGTTGGGACAGGGGCTATGGCTACACCTTC. Protein sequence: CASSLGWDRGYGYTF. The whole variable domain, filled in from reference TRBV7-9 and TRBJ1-2, reads DTGVSQNPRHKITKRGQNVTFRCDPISEHNRLYWYRQTLGQGPEFLTYFQNEAQLEKSRLLSDRFSAERPKGSFSTLEIQRTEQGDSAMYLCASSLGWDRGYGYTFGSGTRLTVV.

The CDR3 loop is CASSQDFGGTQYF. As DNA, the CDR3 is TGTGCCAGCAGCCAAGATTTCGGGGGGACGCAGTATTTT. This chain joins TRBV14 and TRBJ2-3, with TRBD2 matching over 7 bases. This CDR3 contains 13 residues. From germline, CDR1 is SGHDN and CDR2 FVKESK. Trimming took 0 bases from V and 9 from J; bases not matched to a gene: 3.

This clone showed up just a few times. CDR3 protein: CSVGDRAYSPLHF. CDR3 nucleotide sequence: TGCAGCGTTGGGGACAGGGCCTATTCACCCCTCCACTTT. The chain joins TRBV29-1 to TRBJ1-6; TRBD1 matches at 9 bases. In germline, CDR1 is SQVTM, CDR2 ANQGSEA. The CDR3 is 13 residues long. The V gene end was trimmed by 4 bases and the J gene end by 8 bases; junction bases not matched to a gene: 3.

This clone was observed a few times. CDR3 loop: CASSLVYGRGSNQPQHF. As DNA, the CDR3 is TGTGCCAGCAGCTTAGTATACGGCAGGGGTAGCAATCAGCCCCAGCATTTT. This sequence joins TRBV7-2 and TRBJ1-5; a weak D match, TRBD1 (6 bases). Per the germline V gene, CDR1 is SGHTA and CDR2 is FQGNSA. CDR3 length equals 17 residues. Between the trimmed V and J ends, which lost 1 base and 0 bases, there was a span of 13 bases.

There are a few counts of this clone. This sequence joins TRBV29-1 and TRBJ1-2; D perhaps matches TRBD1 (6 bases). The germline gives CDR1 SQVTM, CDR2 ANQGSEA. V shed 4 bases and J shed 1 base, with 13 bases lying between them. The CDR3 length is 14 residues. CDR3 protein: CSVVKQGRNYGYTF. The CDR3 bases are TGCAGCGTTGTAAAACAGGGTCGTAACTATGGCTACACCTTC.

This chain joins TRBV23-1 and TRBJ2-1, with a tentative D call TRBD1 (5 bases). TRBV23-1 is noted as an ORF with a role that remains uncertain. V lost 5 bases to trimming and J lost 9 bases, with 20 bases between them. CDR3 length: 15 amino acids. The DNA for the CDR3 is TGCGCCAGCAGTAAAAGCCCTAGGGGTGAGAGTGAGCAGTTCTTC. Translation gives CASSKSPRGESEQFF.